This TCR beta chain was documented in a study of a mutant IDH1 vaccine in newly diagnosed glioma. On the study more broadly: Vaccines were begun 4-6 weeks after radiotherapy alone, or with temozolomide cycles.

Profiled with immunoSEQ multiplex PCR; TCRdb holds only in-frame clones, not every one. The profile shows some 120,000 clones, roughly 75% of them singletons. The time point is: week 11, during vaccination. With topical imiquimod, each dose of the vaccine consisted of 300 ug of mutant IDH1 20-mer peptide. Concerning this clone: What it recognizes is unknown.

V lost 6 bases and J 4 bases, leaving 12 bases between the germline ends. The V gene's germline CDR1 is MGHDK and CDR2 SYGVNS. The CDR3 totals 13 residues. The sample in question was PBMCs, obtained from a glioma patient whose treatment included an IDH1 peptide vaccine. This chain joins TRBV25-1 and TRBJ2-5, with D possibly being TRBD1 (6 bases). This TCR derives from a man aged 40-49 years with glioma. CDR3 bases: TGTGCCAGCAGGAGGGGGTTGCGAGAGACCCAGTACTTC. Amino acid sequence: CASRRGLRETQYF. Full variable domain (remainder filled in from reference TRBV25-1 and TRBJ2-5): EADIYQTPRYLVIGTGKKITLECSQTMGHDKMYWYQQDPGMELHLIHYSYGVNSTEKGDLSSESTVSRIRTEHFPLTLESARPSHTSQYLCASRRGLRETQYFGPGTRLLVL.